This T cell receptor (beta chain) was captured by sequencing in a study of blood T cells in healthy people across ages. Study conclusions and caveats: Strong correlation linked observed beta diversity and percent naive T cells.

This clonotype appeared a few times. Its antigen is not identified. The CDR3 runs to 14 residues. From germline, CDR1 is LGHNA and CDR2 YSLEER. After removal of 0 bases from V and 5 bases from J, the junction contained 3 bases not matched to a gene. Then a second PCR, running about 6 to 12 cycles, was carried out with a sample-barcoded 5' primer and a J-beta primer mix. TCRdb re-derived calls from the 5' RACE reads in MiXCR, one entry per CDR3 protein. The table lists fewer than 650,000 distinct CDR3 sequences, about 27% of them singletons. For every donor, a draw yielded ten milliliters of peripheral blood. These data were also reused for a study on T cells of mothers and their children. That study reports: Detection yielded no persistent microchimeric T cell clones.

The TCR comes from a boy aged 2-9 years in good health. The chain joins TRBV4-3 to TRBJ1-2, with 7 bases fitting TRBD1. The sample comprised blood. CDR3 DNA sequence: TGCGCCAGCAGCCAAGATCAGACAGGGTATGGCTACACCTTC. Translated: CASSQDQTGYGYTF.